These T cell receptor beta chains were read from a single sample in a study of shared clonotypes between healthy human individuals. The assay was immunoSEQ multiplex PCR, and TCRdb's table has in-frame clones only and misses some. The profile shows 950,000 to 1,300,000 clones, 60% to 80% of them singletons. The specimen sequenced was memory CD4+ T cells sorted from blood. The source of these receptors is a young man in good health. CDR3s include the opening cysteine and the closing phenylalanine or tryptophan. Each record gives: J gene, V gene, clone size, D gene, CDR3 protein, CDR3 DNA. A D gene is named only where the DNA matches it firmly. Size is stated for part of the rows, as once, few or many counts, or as a class when the clone is expanded.

>TRBJ2-5|TRBV28|many|TRBD1
CASSFVTGGLETQYF
TGTGCCAGCAGTTTTGTCACAGGGGGCTTGGAGACCCAGTACTTC
>TRBJ2-2|TRBV12-5|once|NA
CASGLSKNTGELFF
TGTGCTAGTGGTTTGTCGAAGAACACCGGGGAGCTGTTTTTT
>TRBJ1-2|TRBV9|NA|NA
CASSVAEHSYGYTF
TGTGCCAGCAGCGTAGCTGAGCACTCCTATGGCTACACCTTC
>TRBJ1-1|TRBV6-6|NA|NA
CASSYGIRTEAFF
TGTGCCAGCAGTTACGGGATTAGGACTGAAGCTTTCTTT
>TRBJ1-1|TRBV7-9|NA|TRBD1
CASSWGQGFTEAFF
TGTGCCAGCAGCTGGGGACAGGGTTTCACTGAAGCTTTCTTT
>TRBJ1-5|TRBV15|once|NA
CATSRAPSLDNQPQHF
TGTGCCACCAGCAGAGCTCCTAGTCTCGACAATCAGCCCCAGCATTTT
>TRBJ2-3|TRBV19|NA|TRBD1
CASTPRGFGTDTQYF
TGTGCCAGTACCCCCAGGGGGTTTGGCACAGATACGCAGTATTTT
>TRBJ2-3|TRBV5-1|NA|NA
CASSLASDSTDTQYF
TGCGCCAGCAGCTTGGCTAGCGATAGCACAGATACGCAGTATTTT
>TRBJ2-7|TRBV27|NA|TRBD1
CASTYSGTGGTPYEQYF
TGTGCCAGCACCTATTCTGGAACAGGGGGCACCCCCTACGAGCAGTACTTC
>TRBJ2-7|TRBV30|NA|NA
CAWSATGYEQYF
TGTGCCTGGAGTGCGACAGGCTACGAGCAGTACTTC
>TRBJ2-2|TRBV6-6|NA|TRBD2
CASSPGGRDTGELFF
TGTGCCAGCAGTCCGGGGGGGCGGGACACCGGGGAGCTGTTTTTT
>TRBJ1-5|TRBV19|NA|NA
CASTPLGLGQPQHF
TGTGCCAGTACCCCGCTAGGGTTGGGCCAGCCCCAGCATTTT
>TRBJ2-1|TRBV5-5|NA|NA
CASSWGNEQFF
TGTGCCAGCAGCTGGGGTAATGAGCAGTTCTTC
>TRBJ1-1|TRBV6-1|NA|TRBD1
CATDRDGTEAFF
TGTGCCACCGACAGGGATGGCACTGAAGCTTTCTTT
>TRBJ1-2|TRBV10-3|once|TRBD1
CAISDRLGTRGYTF
TGTGCCATTTCGGACAGGCTTGGTACGAGGGGCTACACCTTC
>TRBJ1-4|TRBV2|NA|NA
CASSEPGPVEKLFF
TGTGCCAGCAGTGAACCGGGACCGGTGGAAAAACTGTTTTTT
>TRBJ1-3|TRBV7-9|NA|NA
CASSFEAGNTIYF
TGTGCCAGCAGCTTCGAGGCTGGAAACACCATATATTTT
>TRBJ2-7|TRBV7-2|many|TRBD2
CASSLGVAGGQDEQYF
TGTGCCAGCAGCCTCGGGGTGGCGGGGGGCCAGGACGAGCAGTACTTC
>TRBJ2-7|TRBV5-4|NA|TRBD2
CASSPGTSGGSYEQYF
TGTGCCAGCAGCCCCGGGACTAGCGGAGGCTCCTACGAGCAGTACTTC
>TRBJ2-1|TRBV10-2|many|NA
CASTGQIAYNEQFF
TGCGCCAGCACCGGACAGATAGCTTACAATGAGCAGTTCTTC
>TRBJ2-5|TRBV7-2|NA|TRBD2
CASSLGLAVKETQYF
TGTGCCAGCAGTTTGGGACTAGCGGTGAAAGAGACCCAGTACTTC
>TRBJ1-1|TRBV4-1|few|NA
CASSQVGLNTEAFF
TGCGCCAGCAGCCAAGTAGGTCTAAACACTGAAGCTTTCTTT
>TRBJ2-1|TRBV6-5|NA|TRBD2
CASSYSAGATGGEQFF
TGTGCCAGCAGTTACTCGGCGGGAGCGACGGGGGGAGAGCAGTTCTTC
>TRBJ2-1|TRBV18|once|TRBD2
CASSQGLAGGRQEQFF
TGTGCCAGCTCACAAGGACTAGCGGGGGGGCGGCAGGAGCAGTTCTTC
>TRBJ2-7|TRBV5-1|NA|NA
CASSRALTGGSYEQYF
TGCGCCAGCAGCCGTGCTCTGACAGGCGGATCCTACGAGCAGTACTTC
>TRBJ2-2|TRBV28|NA|NA
CASSTGAFIDGELFF
TGTGCCAGCAGTACCGGGGCTTTTATTGACGGGGAGCTGTTTTTT
>TRBJ1-6|TRBV5-6|NA|TRBD1
CASSLEQGDSPLHF
TGTGCCAGCAGCTTAGAGCAGGGGGATTCACCCCTCCACTTT
>TRBJ1-4|TRBV10-3|NA|NA
CAIGSPTNEKLFF
TGTGCCATCGGGAGTCCAACTAATGAAAAACTGTTTTTT
>TRBJ1-3|TRBV2|NA|NA
CASSEGGLGNTIYF
TGTGCCAGCAGTGAAGGGGGGCTAGGAAACACCATATATTTT
>TRBJ1-6|TRBV5-4|NA|NA
CASSLEGGYNSPLHF
TGTGCCAGCAGCTTGGAGGGAGGTTATAATTCACCCCTCCACTTT
>TRBJ2-7|TRBV7-2|NA|TRBD1
CASSRGDRPYEQYF
TGTGCCAGCAGCCGAGGGGACAGACCCTACGAGCAGTACTTC
>TRBJ2-7|TRBV5-1|NA|TRBD2
CASSLASGFFYEQYF
TGCGCCAGCAGCTTGGCTAGCGGATTCTTCTACGAGCAGTACTTC
>TRBJ2-5|TRBV5-1|NA|TRBD2
CASSLGSGGDQETQYF
TGCGCCAGCAGCTTGGGTAGCGGGGGGGACCAAGAGACCCAGTACTTC
>TRBJ2-1|TRBV7-3|NA|TRBD2
CASSTGLGGREQFF
TGTGCCAGCAGTACGGGACTAGGCGGCCGTGAGCAGTTCTTC
>TRBJ2-3|TRBV6-1|NA|NA
CASRAELGTQYF
TGTGCCAGCAGGGCAGAGTTAGGTACGCAGTATTTT
>TRBJ1-6|TRBV6-1|few|NA
CASSGIVTNSPLHF
TGTGCCAGCAGTGGGATTGTCACTAATTCACCCCTCCACTTT
>TRBJ2-3|TRBV30|few|TRBD2
CAWSRLAGTTDTQYF
TGTGCCTGGAGTAGGCTAGCGGGGACGACAGATACGCAGTATTTT
>TRBJ2-7|TRBV7-9|NA|TRBD1
CASSFPGGVSEQYF
TGTGCCAGCAGCTTTCCAGGGGGCGTCTCCGAGCAGTACTTC
>TRBJ1-5|TRBV5-1|NA|TRBD1
CASSRGQETKGDSNQPQHF
TGCGCCAGCAGCCGGGGACAGGAGACAAAAGGGGATAGCAATCAGCCCCAGCATTTT
>TRBJ1-1|TRBV27|NA|TRBD1
CASSGTDRVLNTEAFF
TGTGCCAGCAGTGGCACCGACAGGGTATTGAACACTGAAGCTTTCTTT
>TRBJ1-1|TRBV6-1|NA|NA
CASSDRGRPNTEAFF
TGTGCCAGCAGTGACCGAGGACGGCCGAACACTGAAGCTTTCTTT
>TRBJ2-1|TRBV7-9|NA|TRBD1
CASSASGTGSNEQFF
TGTGCCAGCAGCGCCTCCGGGACAGGGTCGAATGAGCAGTTCTTC
>TRBJ2-1|TRBV2|NA|TRBD2
CATSGRRMPNEQFF
TGTGCCACTAGCGGGAGGCGCATGCCCAATGAGCAGTTCTTC
>TRBJ2-3|TRBV29-1|NA|TRBD2
CSVVAGGGRPTDTQYF
TGCAGCGTTGTTGCTGGCGGGGGGAGGCCCACAGATACGCAGTATTTT